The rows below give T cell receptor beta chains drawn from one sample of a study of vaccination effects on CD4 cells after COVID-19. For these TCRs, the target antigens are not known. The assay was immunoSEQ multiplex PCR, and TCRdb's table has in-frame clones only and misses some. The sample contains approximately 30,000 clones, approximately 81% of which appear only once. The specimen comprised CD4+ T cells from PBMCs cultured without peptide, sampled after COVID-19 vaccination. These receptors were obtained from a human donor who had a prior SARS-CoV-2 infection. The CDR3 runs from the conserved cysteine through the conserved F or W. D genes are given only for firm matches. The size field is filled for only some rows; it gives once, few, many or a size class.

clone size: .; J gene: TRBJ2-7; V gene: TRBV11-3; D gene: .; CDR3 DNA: TGTGCCAGCAGCTTAGATATGGGTGGGGACTACGAGCAGTACTTC; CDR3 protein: CASSLDMGGDYEQYF
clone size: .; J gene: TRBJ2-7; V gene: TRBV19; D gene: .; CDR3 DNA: TGTGCCAGTAGTATCCGGGCCTCCCACTACGAGCAGTACTTC; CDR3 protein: CASSIRASHYEQYF
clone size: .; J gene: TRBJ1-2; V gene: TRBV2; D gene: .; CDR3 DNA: TGTGCCAGCAGTGAAAGTTTGGGTACCGTCTATGGCTACACCTTC; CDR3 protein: CASSESLGTVYGYTF
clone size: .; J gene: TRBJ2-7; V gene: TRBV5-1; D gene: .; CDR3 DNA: TGCGCCAGCAGCTTGGATACCTCCCGGGGGGCTGGAACCTACGAGCAGTACTTC; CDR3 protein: CASSLDTSRGAGTYEQYF
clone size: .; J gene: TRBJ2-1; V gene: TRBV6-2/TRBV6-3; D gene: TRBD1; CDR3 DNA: TGTGCCAGCAGTTACCCTCCGGGACAGAGAACCAATGAGCAGTTCTTC; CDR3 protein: CASSYPPGQRTNEQFF
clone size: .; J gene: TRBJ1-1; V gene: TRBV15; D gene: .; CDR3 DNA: TGTGCCACCAGCAGACCGGGACCTCGGAACACTGAAGCTTTCTTT; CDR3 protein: CATSRPGPRNTEAFF
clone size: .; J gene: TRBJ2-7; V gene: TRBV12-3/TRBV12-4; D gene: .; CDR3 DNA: TGTGCCAGCTCATCCCAGGCCCGGGGCGAGCAGTACTTC; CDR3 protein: CASSSQARGEQYF
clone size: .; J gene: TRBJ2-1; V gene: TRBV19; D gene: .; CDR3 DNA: TGTGCCAGTAGCCCCAGGAGGGGAGGCGGCAATGAGCAGTTCTTC; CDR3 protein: CASSPRRGGGNEQFF
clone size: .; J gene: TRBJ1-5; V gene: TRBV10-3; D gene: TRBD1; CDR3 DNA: TGTGCCATCCGACAGGGGGAGGGTCAGCCCCAGCATTTT; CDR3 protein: CAIRQGEGQPQHF
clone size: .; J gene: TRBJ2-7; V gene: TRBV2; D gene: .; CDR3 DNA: TGTGCCAGCAGCCGACAGAGACCTCCCTACGAGCAGTACTTC; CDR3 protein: CASSRQRPPYEQYF
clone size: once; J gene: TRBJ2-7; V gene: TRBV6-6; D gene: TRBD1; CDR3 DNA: TGTGCCAGCACCCGACCAGGGACAGGGATCTACGAGCAGTACTTC; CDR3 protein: CASTRPGTGIYEQYF
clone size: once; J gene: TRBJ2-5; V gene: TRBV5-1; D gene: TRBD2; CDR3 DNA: TGCGCCAGCAGCTCCGGATGGACTAGCGGGAGTGAGGAGACCCAGTACTTC; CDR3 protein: CASSSGWTSGSEETQYF
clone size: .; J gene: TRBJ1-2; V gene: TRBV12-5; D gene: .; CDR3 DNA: TGTGCTAGTGGTTGGGCCGGGAGGTCTGAGGGCTACACCTTC; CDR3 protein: CASGWAGRSEGYTF